This T cell receptor (beta chain) was observed in a study of OX40 agonist ivuxolimab in advanced cancers. Study overall: The study treated patients with ivuxolimab, an agonistic anti-OX40 (CD134) antibody. Patients were treated with intravenous ivuxolimab, dosed at 0.01 to 10 mg/kg and infused every 2 weeks. Among those enrolled, mean age was 60 years (range roughly 23 to 90) and over 70% were male. Findings and limits, study-wide: The study found that CD8+ T cells averaged more expanded clones than CD4+.

V dropped 3 bases and J dropped 7; count of bases not matched to a gene: 7. This CDR3 is built from 14 residues. The germline gives CDR1 SGHDT, CDR2 YYEEEE. Comments on this clone: Its antigen remains unknown.

The assay was immunoSEQ multiplex PCR, and TCRdb's table has in-frame clones only and misses some. The sample has 50,000 to 65,000 clones; roughly 86% are singletons. The chain employs TRBV5-6 and TRBJ1-3; TRBD1 aligns across 7 bases. The source is an adult with an advanced solid tumor such as melanoma, head and neck, liver or kidney cancer. Sample: CD4+ or CD8+ T cells sorted from blood, taken in a trial of the OX40 agonist ivuxolimab. As DNA, the CDR3 is TGTGCCAGCAGCTCTCGACAGGGAGGGAACACCATATATTTT. The encoded protein is CASSSRQGGNTIYF.